These T cell receptor beta chains were read from a single sample in a study of tumor-infiltrating lymphocytes in primary liver carcinoma. TCRdb reprocessed the multiplex PCR reads via MiXCR and lists one record per CDR3 protein. The repertoire holds almost 200,000 distinct CDR3 sequences, with around 60% as singletons. Sample: peripheral blood. Receptor source: a woman aged 55-69 years with primary liver carcinoma and hepatitis B virus infection. Both conserved end residues are part of each CDR3. The D gene is left open where the match is weak. Clone size is given for some rows only: seen once, a few or many times, or a class if the clone is expanded.

J,D,size,V,CDR3,DNA
TRBJ1-4,TRBD1,many,TRBV12-3/TRBV12-4,CASSLRQGLEEKLFF,TGTGCCAGCAGTCTCCGACAGGGGCTAGAGGAAAAACTGTTTTTT
TRBJ2-2,-,-,TRBV6-1,CASSGQGSGSGELSF,TGTGCCAGCAGTGGTCAGGGGTCGGGCTCCGGGGAGCTGTCTTTT
TRBJ1-4,TRBD1,-,TRBV5-1,CASSLQGGAVANEKLFF,TGCGCCAGCAGCTTACAAGGGGGCGCGGTGGCTAATGAAAAACTGTTTTTT
TRBJ1-5,-,-,TRBV6-6,CASIRRRKQPQHF,TGTGCCAGTATCCGAAGACGCAAACAGCCCCAGCATTTT
TRBJ2-7,-,medium-sized,TRBV11-2,CASSLTRFYEQYF,TGTGCCAGCAGCCTTACTAGGTTCTACGAGCAGTACTTC
TRBJ2-7,-,-,TRBV7-9,CASNLADSSYEQYF,TGTGCCAGCAACCTCGCAGACAGCTCCTACGAGCAGTACTTC
TRBJ1-4,-,-,TRBV11-2,CTGSLTRQASTNEKLFF,TGTACCGGCAGCCTCACCCGACAGGCTTCAACTAATGAAAAACTGTTTTTT
TRBJ2-7,TRBD2,many,TRBV11-3,CASSTGTSGRRGSNEQYF,TGTGCCAGCAGCACCGGGACTAGCGGGAGGCGGGGGTCTAACGAGCAGTACTTC
TRBJ2-5,-,-,TRBV7-8,CASSSPLGASELWGTQYF,TGTGCCAGCAGTTCCCCCCTGGGGGCTAGCGAGCTCTGGGGGACCCAGTACTTC
TRBJ2-1,TRBD2,many,TRBV6-2/TRBV6-3,CASSRRTSGRPSYNEQFF,TGTGCCAGCAGCCGTAGGACTAGCGGGAGACCCTCCTACAATGAGCAGTTCTTC
TRBJ1-2,-,few,TRBV6-1,CASSAGSYSNYGYTF,TGTGCCAGCAGTGCTGGGAGTTACAGTAACTATGGCTACACCTTC
TRBJ1-4,TRBD1,-,TRBV7-9,CASSSTGAFEKLFF,TGTGCCAGCAGTTCTACAGGGGCTTTCGAAAAACTGTTTTTT
TRBJ1-5,-,-,TRBV6-2/TRBV6-3,CVSSLRNQPQHF,TGTGTCAGCAGTCTCAGGAATCAGCCCCAGCATTTT
TRBJ2-5,-,few,TRBV6-1,CASRDLKETQYF,TGTGCCAGCAGGGACTTGAAAGAGACCCAGTACTTC
TRBJ2-1,-,-,TRBV28,CASSLWDWAYEQFF,TGTGCCAGCAGTTTATGGGACTGGGCCTATGAGCAGTTCTTC
TRBJ1-1,-,medium-sized,TRBV29-1,CSVDREGPTVMNTEAFF,TGCAGCGTTGACAGGGAGGGGCCAACGGTCATGAACACTGAAGCTTTCTTT
TRBJ2-7,TRBD2,once,TRBV11-2,CTSSLVLSGYFYEQYF,TGTACCAGCAGCTTAGTTCTTAGCGGGTACTTCTACGAGCAGTACTTC
TRBJ2-7,-,-,TRBV14,CASSQNRAYEQYF,TGTGCCAGCAGCCAAAACAGGGCCTACGAGCAGTACTTC
TRBJ2-1,-,-,TRBV28,CAINGGTLHNEQFF,TGTGCTATCAACGGTGGGACTCTTCACAATGAGCAGTTCTTC
TRBJ2-1,-,few,TRBV6-1,CASSGLSGHSYNEQFF,TGTGCCAGCAGTGGTCTTTCCGGCCACTCCTACAATGAGCAGTTCTTC
TRBJ1-2,-,-,TRBV11-2,CASSLEGTSYESYIF,TGTGCCAGCAGCTTAGAGGGCACCTCCTATGAAAGTTATATCTTC
TRBJ1-1,TRBD1,-,TRBV5-1,CASSLLGLTQGTEAFF,TGCGCCAGCAGCTTGTTAGGACTCACACAGGGGACTGAAGCTTTCTTT
TRBJ2-1,-,many,TRBV6-2/TRBV6-3,CASAAGFGGEQFF,TGTGCCAGCGCGGCGGGATTTGGGGGTGAGCAGTTCTTC
TRBJ2-2,TRBD2,-,TRBV7-9,CASSPGGLAFAGELFF,TGTGCCAGCAGCCCCGGGGGACTAGCGTTCGCCGGGGAGCTGTTTTTT
TRBJ1-4,TRBD1,few,TRBV6-1,CASNLDRGVEKLFF,TGTGCCAGCAATTTGGACAGGGGAGTAGAAAAACTGTTTTTT
TRBJ2-3,-,once,TRBV28,CASSSPPGGGIDTQYF,TGTGCCAGCAGTTCGCCCCCAGGAGGGGGCATAGATACGCAGTATTTT
TRBJ2-7,-,-,TRBV30,CAWSVMYEQYF,TGTGCCTGGAGTGTGATGTACGAGCAGTACTTC
TRBJ2-7,-,-,TRBV6-2/TRBV6-3,CASSLTTSGNSYKQYF,TGTGCCAGCAGTCTCACGACTAGTGGGAACTCCTACAAGCAGTACTTC
TRBJ2-2,-,-,TRBV28,CASSLSPAGELSF,TGTGCCAGCAGTTTATCCCCGGCCGGGGAGCTGTCTTTT
TRBJ1-5,-,-,TRBV4-1,CASSQARGSNQPQHF,TGCGCCAGCAGCCAAGCTCGCGGAAGCAATCAGCCCCAGCATTTT
TRBJ2-3,-,-,TRBV28,CASSFLGSSLTDTQYF,TGTGCTAGCAGTTTCTTGGGGTCTAGCCTCACAGATACGCAGTATTTT
TRBJ2-5,-,-,TRBV11-2,CASSLDIGDLEYF,TGTGCTAGCAGTTTAGATATCGGGGACCTCGAATACTTC
TRBJ2-7,TRBD1,few,TRBV7-2,CASSSPGQGTPYEQYF,TGTGCCAGCAGCTCACCGGGACAGGGGACCCCCTACGAGCAGTACTTC
TRBJ2-1,TRBD2,-,TRBV6-1,CAGRVSLSGRFYNEQLF,TGTGCCGGCCGAGTCTCATTAAGCGGGAGGTTCTACAATGAGCAGCTCTTC
TRBJ2-1,-,few,TRBV5-1,CASSLVRGLEQFF,TGCGCCAGCAGCTTGGTCCGGGGTCTTGAGCAGTTCTTC
TRBJ2-6,-,-,TRBV5-6,CGSSLVGQGSIGANVLTF,TGTGGCAGCAGCTTGGTGGGGCAGGGGTCCATTGGGGCCAACGTCCTGACTTTC
TRBJ1-5,-,-,TRBV6-1,CTSSAGANQPQHF,TGTACCAGCAGCGCAGGGGCCAATCAGCCCCAGCATTTT
TRBJ1-6,TRBD1,-,TRBV30,CAWSVHGTDRPTRRITLHF,TGTGCCTGGAGTGTCCACGGTACGGACAGGCCAACCCGTCGGATCACCCTCCACTTT
TRBJ2-7,-,-,TRBV11-2,CACNTSGGGYEQYF,TGTGCCTGCAACACCTCAGGGGGGGGTTACGAGCAGTACTTC
TRBJ2-7,TRBD1,-,TRBV11-2,CASSRGTGSYKQYF,TGTGCCAGCAGCCGTGGGACAGGCTCCTACAAGCAATACTTC
TRBJ2-7,-,-,TRBV6-1,CDSSEPPRLPLLYDEQYF,TGTGACAGCAGTGAGCCTCCAAGACTCCCTCTTCTATATGACGAGCAGTACTTC
TRBJ2-1,-,-,TRBV2,CASSEDYTHEQFF,TGTGCCAGCAGTGAGGATTACACACATGAGCAGTTCTTC
TRBJ2-5,-,-,TRBV11-1,CASSLWRYQEIQYF,TGTGCCAGTAGCTTATGGCGATACCAAGAGATCCAGTACTTC
TRBJ1-2,-,many,TRBV5-4,CASSSDIYGYTF,TGTGCCAGCAGCTCGGACATTTATGGCTACACCTTC
TRBJ2-3,-,-,TRBV11-2,CARSLDPRSTDTQYF,TGCGCCAGGAGCTTAGATCCTAGGAGCACAGATACGCAGTATTTT
TRBJ2-7,-,-,TRBV14,CASSQWIGGYEQYF,TGTGCCAGCAGCCAGTGGATAGGTGGCTACGAGCAGTACTTC
TRBJ2-1,-,once,TRBV6-5,CVSSYSPTTNEQFF,TGTGTCAGCAGTTACTCCCCTACCACTAATGAGCAGTTCTTC
TRBJ2-5,-,once,TRBV11-2,CASCPRAGETQYF,TGTGCCAGCTGCCCACGAGCAGGAGAGACCCAGTACTTC
TRBJ2-7,-,-,TRBV18,CASSLPTKPYEQYF,TGTGCCAGCTCACTCCCAACTAAACCCTACGAGCAGTACTTC
TRBJ1-4,-,-,TRBV7-9,CASSLPRMRDEKLFF,TGTGCCAGCAGCCTACCGCGGATGCGTGATGAAAAACTGTTTTTT
TRBJ2-3,-,-,TRBV11-2,CAGSQQGSTTDTQYF,TGTGCCGGCAGCCAGCAGGGTTCGACCACAGATACGCAGTATTTT
TRBJ2-1,-,many,TRBV29-1,CSVEPGLSYNEQFF,TGCAGCGTTGAACCCGGCCTCTCCTACAATGAGCAGTTCTTC
TRBJ2-7,-,-,TRBV11-2,CVSSLGHEQHF,TGTGTCAGCAGCTTAGGACACGAGCAGCACTTC